One sample yielded the 22 T cell receptor beta chains listed below, sequenced in a study of spatial heterogeneity in lung cancer. General study points: How many expanded intratumoral alpha and beta TCRs were present tracked the tumor mutation count, which was a count of nonsynonymous mutations.

Regarding time point: sample taken at primary tumor resection. Their antigen targets remain unknown. Each CDR3 protein gets one entry after TCRdb re-called the 5' RACE reads with MiXCR. The sample shows approximately 9,700 distinct CDR3 sequences, approximately 8% of them seen only once. This sample comprised lung tumor tissue, obtained at surgery. These receptors all come from a male donor with early-stage non-small cell lung cancer.

This clonotype came up a few times. V is TRBV5-6 and J is TRBJ2-2, with no clear D. The CDR3 is 16 residues long. V lost 1 base to trimming and J lost 0 bases, with 10 bases between them. Germline assignment: CDR1 SGHDT and CDR2 YYEEEE. CDR3 in DNA: TGTGCCAGCAGCTTGAAGGTGGTCGCGAACACCGGGGAGCTGTTTTTT. Residues: CASSLKVVANTGELFF.

This rearrangement joins TRBV3-1 to TRBJ2-1, with 7 bases fitting TRBD2. Trimming removed 1 base from V and 7 bases from J; junction bases left unmatched: 10. This CDR3 comprises 16 residues. The germline V gene encodes CDR1 LGHDT and CDR2 YNNKEL (reference sequence). For the CDR3, the DNA is TGTGCCAGCAGCCAAGGGGGAGGGAGGGCCAAGAATGAGCAGTTCTTC. Protein: CASSQGGGRAKNEQFF.

At least ten counts were recorded for this clonotype. The chain links TRBV29-1 to TRBJ2-3; D is unresolved. Germline assignment: CDR1 SQVTM and CDR2 ANQGSEA. The CDR3 has 11 amino acids. V lost 8 bases, J lost 4 bases, and 10 bases lay in between. The CDR3 DNA sequence: TGCAGCTCTCGTATCGCAGATACGCAGTATTTT. Translation gives CSSRIADTQYF.

This clonotype showed up many times. The CDR3, as DNA: TGTGCCAGCAGTATCGACAGGGGTGGAGAGCAGTACTTC. Its translation: CASSIDRGGEQYF. J is TRBJ2-7 and V is TRBV6-1, with 8 bases that match TRBD1. This CDR3 has 13 amino acids. Germline CDR1 MNHNS, CDR2 SASEGT. Trimming removed 5 bases from V and 7 bases from J; junction bases left unmatched: 7.

This clonotype was detected many times. The V and J genes are TRBV28 and TRBJ1-5, with D possibly TRBD1 on 5 matching bases. Germline values: CDR1 MDHEN, CDR2 SYDVKM. V lost 3 bases, J lost 6 bases, and 9 bases lay in between. The CDR3 runs to 13 residues. The CDR3 sequence: CASSLPGSQPQHF. The DNA for the CDR3 is TGTGCCAGCAGTTTGCCAGGGAGTCAGCCCCAGCATTTT.

V usage is TRBV20-1 and J usage is TRBJ2-7; possible D gene TRBD2, 5 bases. Germline V gene data show CDR1 as DFQATT and CDR2 as SNEGSKA (reference sequence). V dropped 6 bases and J dropped 0 bases, with 9 bases sitting between them. The length of the CDR3 is 12 residues. Here the CDR3 reads CSAQRSSYEQYF. The DNA for the CDR3 is TGCAGTGCCCAGCGGAGCTCCTACGAGCAGTACTTC.

This clonotype was seen repeatedly, ten times or more. The chain has TRBV5-1 and TRBJ2-1, with 10 positions matching TRBD2. J gave up 7 bases and V 1 base, and 8 bases lay outside the gene matches. The CDR3 runs 16 residues. The V gene's germline CDR1 is SGHRS and CDR2 YFSETQ. The CDR3 nucleotides read TGCGCCAGCAGCTTGACTAGCGGGACGTTGGGAAATGAGCAGTTCTTC. Translated, it gives CASSLTSGTLGNEQFF.

The sample holds one count of this clonotype. The rearrangement uses TRBV10-3 and TRBJ2-2; 9 nucleotides agree with TRBD1. V trimming: 8 bases; J trimming: 5 bases; junction bases outside the gene matches: 9. This CDR3 contains 15 residues. CDR1 and CDR2 from the germline V gene are ENHRY and SYGVKD. CDR3 in DNA: TGTGCCATCGGCCCCTCGACAGGGGGAACCGGGGAGCTGTTTTTT. Protein sequence: CAIGPSTGGTGELFF.

This clonotype was seen a few times. The CDR3 reads CSARDIYNEQFF. CDR3 DNA sequence: TGCAGTGCGCGTGACATTTACAATGAGCAGTTCTTC. The rearrangement links TRBV20-1 to TRBJ2-1; D call uncertain. The germline CDR1 and CDR2 sequences are DFQATT and SNEGSKA (reference sequence). There are 12 residues in the CDR3. Trimming removed 6 bases from V and 4 bases from J, with 10 bases in between.

At least ten counts were recorded for this clonotype. The rearrangement joins TRBV28 to TRBJ2-5, with D possibly TRBD1 on 5 matching bases. The V end lost 5 bases, the J end lost 0 bases, and 13 bases lay between the germline ends. Germline V gives CDR1 MDHEN, CDR2 SYDVKM. The CDR3 runs 15 residues. CDR3 region: CASSPQGFYQETQYF. In DNA form, the CDR3 reads TGTGCCAGCAGTCCGCAGGGTTTTTACCAAGAGACCCAGTACTTC.

This clonotype was counted between two and nine times. The chain is built from TRBV24-1 and TRBJ2-7; D is ambiguous. Trimming took off 3 bases at V and 6 bases at J, with 17 bases between the two ends. This CDR3 has 15 amino acids. The germline CDR1 and CDR2 sequences are KGHDR and SFDVKD. For the CDR3, the DNA is TGTGCCACCAGTGATGGCAGGCTAGGTGTGAGCGAGCAGTACTTC. Translation gives CATSDGRLGVSEQYF.

This clonotype is medium-sized (0.01 to 0.1%). J is TRBJ2-1 and V is TRBV5-1; possible D gene TRBD2, 6 bases. Germline V gene sequence: CDR1 SGHRS, CDR2 YFSETQ. V shed 3 bases and J shed 7 bases, with 14 bases lying between them. This CDR3 has 14 amino acids. CDR3 coding DNA: TGCGCCAGCAGCTACCGGGATAGCGGTAATGAGCAGTTCTTC. As protein: CASSYRDSGNEQFF.

This clonotype is labeled medium-sized. The chain carries TRBV7-2 and TRBJ2-7, with unresolved D. The CDR3 runs to 15 residues. CDR1 is SGHTA, CDR2 FQGNSA, per germline. Between the trimmed V and J ends, which lost 1 base and 3 bases, there was a span of 13 bases. The CDR3 loop is CASSLVPLPSYEQYF. CDR3 bases: TGTGCCAGCAGCTTAGTCCCTCTCCCCAGCTACGAGCAGTACTTC.

This clonotype was found once. A read error is possible here, since a much larger clone lies one base away. The chain combines TRBV6-1 with TRBJ2-4; D is uncertain. Trimming pared 4 bases from V and 9 bases from J, leaving 16 bases between. The CDR3 has 14 amino acids. In germline, CDR1 is MNHNS, CDR2 SASEGT. The CDR3, as DNA: TGTGCCAGCAGTGTTATCCCCCTTGATGTCATTCAGTACTTC. Amino acid sequence: CASSVIPLDVIQYF.

Many counts were recorded for this clonotype. The rearrangement joins TRBV6-1 to TRBJ1-1, with D possibly being TRBD1 (5 bases). Germline V CDR1 and CDR2: MNHNS, SASEGT. V lost 0 bases and J lost 1, with 12 bases in between. The CDR3 loop spans 16 amino acids. The CDR3 region is CASSEAEGVQNTEAFF. In nucleotides, the CDR3 is TGTGCCAGCAGTGAAGCGGAAGGGGTGCAGAACACTGAAGCTTTCTTT.

This clonotype has a count of ten or more. The rearrangement links TRBV29-1 to TRBJ2-7, with a tentative D call TRBD2 (6 bases). The CDR3 has 11 residues. Germline V gene sequence: CDR1 SQVTM, CDR2 ANQGSEA. With 5 bases removed from V and 5 bases from J, the gap between germline ends came to 10 bases. The CDR3 spells CSVLWRDEQYF. The CDR3 coding sequence is TGCAGCGTTCTTTGGAGGGACGAGCAGTACTTC.

This clonotype was seen repeatedly, ten times or more. The chain joins TRBV9 to TRBJ1-2; a possible D gene is TRBD1 (5 bases). CDR1 is SGDLS, CDR2 YYNGEE, per germline. V shed 4 bases and J shed 3 bases, with 13 bases lying between them. The CDR3 has 14 residues. CDR3 loop: CASSTLRGDYGYTF. The CDR3 DNA follows: TGTGCCAGCAGCACCCTTAGGGGAGACTATGGCTACACCTTC.

The chain is built from TRBV29-1 and TRBJ1-1, with D perhaps TRBD1 (6 bases). CDR3 length equals 13 residues. Trimming stripped 8 bases from V and 6 bases from J, with 19 bases between. The germline V gene has CDR1 SQVTM and CDR2 ANQGSEA. This CDR3 reads CSPTADRSAEAFF. CDR3 in DNA: TGCAGCCCAACCGCGGACAGATCCGCTGAAGCTTTCTTT.

This clonotype has a count of ten or more. The chain couples TRBV11-3 to TRBJ2-2; D remains unclear. Germline CDR1 and CDR2: SGHNT and YENEEA. The CDR3 runs 14 residues. Trimming left V 2 bases short and J 6 bases short, with 10 bases between. The CDR3 DNA reads as TGTGCCAGCAGCTTAAGGAAGGTGTCCGGGGAGCTGTTTTTT. This gives the protein CASSLRKVSGELFF. Looking up the rest from reference TRBV11-3 and TRBJ2-2 gives the full variable domain: EAGVVQSPRYKIIEKKQPVAFWCNPISGHNTLYWYLQNLGQGPELLIRYENEEAVDDSQLPKDRFSAERLKGVDSTLKIQPAELGDSAVYLCASSLRKVSGELFFGEGSRLTVL.

This clonotype was seen more than once but under ten times. DNA of the CDR3: TGTGCCAGTTGGGGTAGCGGGGACACCGGGGAGCTGTTTTTT. Encoded protein: CASWGSGDTGELFF. The J gene is TRBJ2-2, the V gene TRBV6-6; 8 bases are a match to TRBD2. The germline gives CDR1 MNHNY, CDR2 SVGAGI (reference sequence). V lost 9 bases, J lost 3 bases, and 6 bases stayed unmatched. This CDR3 comprises 14 residues.

This clonotype was picked up many times. The V gene is TRBV30, the J gene TRBJ2-3; D unclear. Looked up from germline, CDR1 is GTSNPN and CDR2 is SVGIG (reference sequence). Trimming took 2 bases from V and 3 from J, leaving 12 bases between them. The CDR3 spans 14 residues. CDR3 amino acids: CAWSRRDGTDTQYF. The CDR3 nucleotides read TGTGCCTGGAGTCGGAGAGACGGGACAGATACGCAGTATTTT.

This clonotype was seen a few times. This chain connects TRBV11-1 to TRBJ2-2, with TRBD1 matching 9 bases. J lost 6 bases, V lost 6 bases, and 5 bases had no gene match. This CDR3 contains 14 residues. The germline CDR1 and CDR2 sequences are SGHAT and FQDESV (reference sequence). The CDR3 DNA is TGTGCCAGCAGTCGGGACAGGGCGCCCGGGGAGCTGTTTTTT. Translating it yields CASSRDRAPGELFF.